Listed below are T cell receptor beta chains from one sample, sequenced in a study of blood T cell repertoires in COVID-19. Using immunoSEQ multiplex PCR, the repertoire was profiled, and TCRdb retains in-frame clones only, with some absent. The sample has approximately 250,000 clones, over 75% seen once; the top ten hold 8.6%. Sequenced sample: peripheral blood. The receptors here all came from a human donor in a cohort sampled during active COVID-19. CDR3s leave out the opening cysteine and the closing phenylalanine or tryptophan. Fields, in order: V gene, J gene, clone size, CDR3 length, CDR3 protein. The size of a clone is reported for some rows only, either as once, few or many, or as a class for expanded clones.

TRBV28	TRBJ2-7	-	12	ASSWTRGSYEQY
TRBV11-2	TRBJ1-2	-	11	ASSRGEGYGYT
TRBV2	TRBJ2-5	once	11	ASSEVYPETQY
TRBV6-5	TRBJ1-5	-	12	ASNQDRINQPQH
TRBV7-6	TRBJ1-1	few	12	ASSLGTGRTEAF
TRBV2	TRBJ1-3	-	13	ASSERQGFGNTIY
TRBV3-1/TRBV3-2	TRBJ2-5	-	17	ASSHPGLAGDPYQETQY
TRBV6-5	TRBJ1-5	-	13	ASRIRVWSNQPQH
TRBV6-5	TRBJ2-5	-	10	ASATSEETQY
TRBV7-2	TRBJ2-5	-	11	ASSLTSPETQY
TRBV6-5	TRBJ1-1	few	11	ASRPGGSYKAF
TRBV5-5	TRBJ2-1	-	15	ASSLVPRGALYNEQF
TRBV7-6	TRBJ2-3	-	14	ASSLFSGGATDTQY
TRBV5-1	TRBJ2-5	-	11	ASSSTGQETQY
TRBV4-2	TRBJ2-2	-	14	ASSQGGRINTGELF
TRBV29-1	TRBJ1-1	-	11	SVDAGRMTEAF